These T cell receptor beta chains were read from a single sample in a study of CD8 T cells in Susac syndrome. TCRdb reprocessed the immunoSEQ multiplex PCR reads via MiXCR and lists one record per CDR3 protein. The repertoire includes 100,000 to 150,000 distinct CDR3 sequences, about 92% of them detected once, and 0.085% to 0.095% sits in the top ten. Material: CD4+ T cells from PBMCs. Receptors originate from a human donor with multiple sclerosis. Each CDR3 is given with its conserved first and last residue. Each record gives: J gene, V gene, D gene, clone size, CDR3 DNA, CDR3 protein. The D gene is left open where the match is weak. Expanded clones get a size class; other rows say once, few or many, or leave the size out.

>TRBJ2-5|TRBV7-9|TRBD1|NA
TGTGCCAGCAGCTTCTCCGGGACAGGGAGCCAAGAGACCCAGTACTTC
CASSFSGTGSQETQYF
>TRBJ1-4|TRBV12-3/TRBV12-4|NA|once
TGTGCCAGCAGCGGACAGCGTGCAACTAATGAAAAACTGTTTTTT
CASSGQRATNEKLFF
>TRBJ1-4|TRBV14|NA|NA
TGTGCCAGCAGCCAATTACCGGGACGTCCTTTTGAAAAACTGTTTTTT
CASSQLPGRPFEKLFF
>TRBJ1-1|TRBV7-2|TRBD1|NA
TGTGCCAGCCTACGTCAGGGAGGGGGCTCGGGCACTGAAGCTTTCTTT
CASLRQGGGSGTEAFF
>TRBJ1-2|TRBV2|NA|NA
TGTGCCAGCATGGACAAGCCCAACTATGGCTACACCTTC
CASMDKPNYGYTF
>TRBJ2-5|TRBV5-1|NA|NA
TGCGCCAGCAGCATCGGACAAATCCAAGAGACCCAGTACTTC
CASSIGQIQETQYF
>TRBJ1-2|TRBV19|NA|NA
TGTGCCAGTACCCTCAGAGAGCTGGGCTATGGCTACACCTTC
CASTLRELGYGYTF
>TRBJ2-3|TRBV6-5|NA|NA
TGTGCCAGCAGTTACTCGGCTAGCACAGATACGCAGTATTTT
CASSYSASTDTQYF
>TRBJ2-7|TRBV18|NA|NA
TGTGCCAGCTCACCACAGGGGACCACATCCTACGAGCAGTACTTC
CASSPQGTTSYEQYF
>TRBJ2-7|TRBV12-3/TRBV12-4|NA|NA
TGTGCCAGCAGCCTAAAACAGGTCTCCGAGCAGTACTTC
CASSLKQVSEQYF
>TRBJ1-2|TRBV29-1|NA|NA
TGCAGCGTTGCCCGCGGCAGGGGTTCCTATGGCTACACCTTC
CSVARGRGSYGYTF
>TRBJ2-5|TRBV7-2|TRBD2|NA
TGTGCCAGCAGCTTACGGGGAGGGTACCAAGAGACCCAGTACTTC
CASSLRGGYQETQYF
>TRBJ1-1|TRBV30|NA|NA
TGTGCCTGGAGTGTACCGGGGATGAACACTGAAGCTTTCTTT
CAWSVPGMNTEAFF
>TRBJ2-3|TRBV4-1|NA|NA
TGCGCCAGCAGCCAACGGACTGTCGCTGTGGGCGATACGCAGTATTTT
CASSQRTVAVGDTQYF
>TRBJ2-7|TRBV4-3|TRBD1|NA
TGCGCCAGCAGCCGAGCTTGGAACGGACAGGGAAGCTCCTACGAGCAGTACTTC
CASSRAWNGQGSSYEQYF
>TRBJ1-3|TRBV7-2|NA|NA
TGTGCCAGCAGCAGACGGGGCTCTGGAAACACCATATATTTT
CASSRRGSGNTIYF
>TRBJ2-5|TRBV5-1|TRBD1|NA
TGCGCCAGCAGCGTTTACAGGGGCGGGGAGACCCAGTACTTC
CASSVYRGGETQYF
>TRBJ2-3|TRBV7-2|TRBD2|NA
TGTGCCAGCAGCTTATTCCCCAGCGGGGTAAGCACAGATACGCAGTATTTT
CASSLFPSGVSTDTQYF
>TRBJ1-6|TRBV4-3|NA|NA
TGCGCCAGCAGCCAATCCACCCCAGGGATTTCGCCCCTCCACTTT
CASSQSTPGISPLHF
>TRBJ2-4|TRBV28|NA|NA
TGTGCCAGCTGCAGACACGGAGGAAACATTCAGTACTTC
CASCRHGGNIQYF
>TRBJ2-5|TRBV6-5|NA|NA
TGTGCCAGCAGTTACAAGGAGACCCAGTACTTC
CASSYKETQYF
>TRBJ2-2|TRBV3-1|TRBD1|NA
TGTGCCAGCAGCCAATGGCAGGGACAGATTCAACAGAACACCGGGGAGCTGTTTTTT
CASSQWQGQIQQNTGELFF
>TRBJ1-1|TRBV6-2/TRBV6-3|NA|NA
TGTGCCAGCAGTTACTCTATCGACGACGAAGCTTTCTTT
CASSYSIDDEAFF
>TRBJ2-5|TRBV20-1|TRBD2|once
TGCAGTGCTAGACCCCCCGCTAGCGGGGGATTCCAAGAGACCCAGTACTTC
CSARPPASGGFQETQYF
>TRBJ1-1|TRBV12-3/TRBV12-4|NA|NA
TGTGCCAGCAGTGGGGCGCCGAACACTGAAGCTTTCTTT
CASSGAPNTEAFF
>TRBJ2-6|TRBV12-3/TRBV12-4|TRBD1|NA
TGTGCCAGCAGCGTGCAGGGGGCCCTCGCCAACGTCCTGACTTTC
CASSVQGALANVLTF
>TRBJ1-4|TRBV28|TRBD1|NA
TGTGCCAGCAGTTTATGGGACAGGGGTTCGGGGGATGTGCGCAAACTGTTTTTT
CASSLWDRGSGDVRKLFF
>TRBJ2-5|TRBV7-9|TRBD2|NA
TGTGCCAGCAGCTTGAAGGAGGGTAGCGGGGGGATGAAGACCCAGTACTTC
CASSLKEGSGGMKTQYF
>TRBJ1-1|TRBV24-1|NA|NA
TGTGCCACCAGTGACACGGGGCGGGGAAACACTGAAGCTTTCTTT
CATSDTGRGNTEAFF
>TRBJ2-3|TRBV3-1|NA|few
TGTGCCAGCAGCCAAGATCGGAATGCCGCGCAGTATTTT
CASSQDRNAAQYF
>TRBJ2-4|TRBV12-3/TRBV12-4|NA|NA
TGTGCCAGCAGTTTCCAGGAGAAAAACATTCAGTACTTC
CASSFQEKNIQYF
>TRBJ2-3|TRBV7-8|NA|once
TGTGCCAGCAGCTTAGCACAACCCCCAGATACGCAGTATTTT
CASSLAQPPDTQYF
>TRBJ1-1|TRBV5-1|NA|NA
TGCGCCAGCAGCTTAAACAGGGTGGACACTGAAGCTTTCTTT
CASSLNRVDTEAFF
>TRBJ2-1|TRBV15|NA|NA
TGTGCCACCAGCGGAGCCCGGGGGAATGAGCAGTTCTTC
CATSGARGNEQFF
>TRBJ1-2|TRBV7-3|TRBD1|NA
TGTGCCAGCAGCCTGGGGACAGAATATGGCTACACCTTC
CASSLGTEYGYTF
>TRBJ1-2|TRBV7-2|NA|NA
TGTGCCAGCAGCTTAGAGCTGGGGGCGCTTTTCGGCTACACCTTC
CASSLELGALFGYTF
>TRBJ2-7|TRBV10-3|TRBD2|NA
TGTGCCCCCGGGAGGCAGTTTTCCTACGAGCAGTACTTC
CAPGRQFSYEQYF
>TRBJ2-2|TRBV30|TRBD2|NA
TGTGCCTCTAGCGGGGGAAGCACCGGGGAGCTGTTTTTT
CASSGGSTGELFF
>TRBJ2-5|TRBV6-5|NA|NA
TGTGCCAGCAGCCGGGGAAAACAAGAGACCCAGTACTTC
CASSRGKQETQYF
>TRBJ2-3|TRBV11-2|TRBD2|once
TGTGCCAGCAGCTTCCGGGTCCTAGCGGCAAGTCTTACTAGCACAGATACGCAGTATTTT
CASSFRVLAASLTSTDTQYF
>TRBJ2-7|TRBV29-1|NA|once
TGCAGCGTTGTGGAGGGGGCCTACGAGCAGTACTTC
CSVVEGAYEQYF
>TRBJ2-1|TRBV30|NA|NA
TGTGCCTGGAGTGTCTGGAGCTCCTACAATGAGCAGTTCTTC
CAWSVWSSYNEQFF
>TRBJ2-7|TRBV25-1|NA|NA
TGTGCCAGCAGTGATTCTTCGAGGTTTGCCTACGAGCAGTACTTC
CASSDSSRFAYEQYF
>TRBJ1-1|TRBV29-1|NA|NA
TGCAGCGTTGACCTCTCAAGATTGAACACTGAAGCTTTCTTT
CSVDLSRLNTEAFF
>TRBJ2-7|TRBV9|NA|NA
TGTGCCAGCAGCCCACGGCCGGGGCGAAACGAGCAGTACTTC
CASSPRPGRNEQYF
>TRBJ2-5|TRBV6-6|TRBD2|NA
TGTGCCAGCAGTTACTCTCCTAGCGGGGGGCAAGAGACCCAGTACTTC
CASSYSPSGGQETQYF
>TRBJ2-7|TRBV19|TRBD2|NA
TGTGCCAGTAGCACCCTGGGCGGGGGACGGGAGCAGTACTTC
CASSTLGGGREQYF
>TRBJ2-7|TRBV19|NA|NA
TGTGCCAGTAGTTCGTTATGGGGCGAGCAGTACTTC
CASSSLWGEQYF
>TRBJ1-5|TRBV2|NA|once
TGTGCCAGCAGCCCCGGGACACTTAGCAATCAGCCCCAGCATTTT
CASSPGTLSNQPQHF
>TRBJ2-5|TRBV30|NA|once
TGTGCCTGGACCCCGAGCGGAGAGACCCAGTACTTC
CAWTPSGETQYF
>TRBJ2-5|TRBV5-1|NA|NA
TGCGCCAGCAGCTTGGCGGGGACCAGCGAGACCCAGTACTTC
CASSLAGTSETQYF
>TRBJ2-7|TRBV5-6|NA|NA
TGTGCCAGCAGCTTGGCCGGTAATACTGCCCACGAGCAGTACTTC
CASSLAGNTAHEQYF